This TCR beta chain was captured in a study of Ad26.COV2.S vaccination and SARS-CoV-2 variants (dated by TCRdb to the early 2020s). Describing the broader study: Vaccine-arm donors were drawn from COV1001, a multicentre, randomized, double-blind, placebo-controlled phase I-IIa trial of Ad26.COV2.S in healthy adults. Sequencing of the TCRbeta repertoire served to evaluate the specificity and breadth of SARS-CoV-2-reactive T cell receptors following Ad26.COV2.S vaccination. Trial participants were randomized into five groups of five, in which low-dose or high-dose Ad26.COV2.S was given once or twice, or placebo was given on both occasions. Investigators did not know the trial group allocation while performing experiments and assessing outcomes. The TCR-sequenced set comprised approximately 32 samples: some 19 Ad26.COV2.S vaccine recipients, 5 placebo recipients and 8 SARS-CoV-2 convalescent individuals. Ad26.COV2.S was given intramuscularly at 5x10^10 or 1x10^11 viral particles, as a single shot or as two shots 56 days apart.

Remarks on this clone: Its target antigen remains unknown. No base qualities exist here, and no much larger clone lies one base off it.

What the authors observed across the whole study: The study lacked the statistical power to compare responses across vaccine doses or regimens. Compared with placebo recipients, Ad26.COV2.S recipients showed higher spike-specific TCR breadth (P = 0.0014). After vaccination, spike-specific CD8+ and CD4+ T cell responses were reported to show substantial breadth. According to the authors, total T cell responses may have been underestimated by the TCR breadth and depth analyses. Vaccine and placebo recipients had similar non-spike TCR breadth, a finding consistent with the vaccine containing only spike.

What this sample's treatment or condition label stands for: approximately 18 received Ad26.COV2.S at low or high dose, single or two shots; about 5 received placebo; per-sample allocation not given. Repertoires of vaccine and placebo recipients were sequenced from samples taken on day 63 after the first injection. Cohort 1b enrolled about two dozen adults aged 18-55 years at a single site in Boston, USA, between 29 July and 7 August 2020. Ad26.COV2.S was a replication-incompetent adenovirus type 26 vector that expressed a prefusion-stabilized SARS-CoV-2 spike protein derived from the original Wuhan strain. The immunoSEQ Assay was used to sequence TCRbeta CDR3 regions. After extraction, genomic DNA underwent amplification by bias-controlled multiplex PCR, followed by high-throughput sequencing. Turning to the authors' computational methods: To quantify the absolute abundance of every unique TCRbeta CDR3 region, sequences were collapsed and filtered. T cell fraction was estimated by normalizing TCRbeta template counts to usable DNA, which was measured by amplifying reference genes present in all nucleated cells. Repertoire TCRs were annotated as SARS-CoV-2-specific when V gene, CDR3 amino acid sequence and J gene were exactly matched to a known reactive TCR set. The reference SARS-CoV-2 TCR set came from MIRA and was filtered for enrichment in COVID-19-positive ImmuneCODE repertoires, removing public or cross-reactive TCRs. Based on the MIRA antigens, annotated TCRs were further analysed at the level of specific ORF or position within ORF. Depth was the summed frequency of annotated unique rearrangements, while breadth was defined as annotated unique rearrangements over total unique productive rearrangements. Group comparisons of TCR breadth used two-sided Wilcoxon rank-sum tests. The immuneACCESS repertoire file appears here via TCRdb, limited to in-frame rearrangements. These files lack a portion of the clones; in checked studies, under half of the deficit traces to unresolved V genes, and the cause of the others is not known. V, J and clone size derive from that table, while D and trimming were established from the DNA sequence. For this sample there are about 440,000 clones; roughly 89% appear just once. The leading ten clones occupy roughly 13% of the sample.

The specimen was peripheral blood, collected in a trial of Ad26.COV2.S vaccine versus placebo. The TCR comes from a person aged 18 to 65 who received the Ad26.COV2.S COVID-19 vaccine or a placebo.

The DNA sequence follows: TGTGCCAGCAGCCCAGACCCCCGCGGGGCATGGACTGAAGCTTTCTTT. Translation gives CASSPDPRGAWTEAFF. The chain is made from TRBV9 and TRBJ1-1; possibly the D gene is TRBD1, per 5 matching bases. V drops 4 bases and J drops 5 bases, leaving 21 bases in between. The CDR3 measures 16 amino acids from cysteine to phenylalanine. Only the CDR3 portion is preserved as DNA: 48 bases, with reading frame beginning at the first base. Via the germline V gene, CDR1 is SGDLS and CDR2 YYNGEE.